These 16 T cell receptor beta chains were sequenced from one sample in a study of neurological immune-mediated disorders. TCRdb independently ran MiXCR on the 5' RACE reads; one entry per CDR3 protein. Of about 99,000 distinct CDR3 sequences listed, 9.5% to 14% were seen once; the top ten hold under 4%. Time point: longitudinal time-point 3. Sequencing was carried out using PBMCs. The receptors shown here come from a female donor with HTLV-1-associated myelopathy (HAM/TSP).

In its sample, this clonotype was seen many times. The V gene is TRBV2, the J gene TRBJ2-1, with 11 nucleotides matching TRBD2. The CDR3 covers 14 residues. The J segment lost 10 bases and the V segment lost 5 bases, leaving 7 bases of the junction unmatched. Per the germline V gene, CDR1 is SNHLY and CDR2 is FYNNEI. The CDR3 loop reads CASSLSGGADEQFF. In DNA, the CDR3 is TGTGCCAGCAGTCTTAGCGGGGGGGCCGACGAGCAGTTCTTC.

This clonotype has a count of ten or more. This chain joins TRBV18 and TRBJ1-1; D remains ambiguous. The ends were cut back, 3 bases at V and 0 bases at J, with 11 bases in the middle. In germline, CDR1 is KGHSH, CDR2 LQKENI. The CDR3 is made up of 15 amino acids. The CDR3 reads CASSPLEGVNTEAFF. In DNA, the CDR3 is TGTGCCAGCTCACCGTTAGAGGGAGTGAACACTGAAGCTTTCTTT.

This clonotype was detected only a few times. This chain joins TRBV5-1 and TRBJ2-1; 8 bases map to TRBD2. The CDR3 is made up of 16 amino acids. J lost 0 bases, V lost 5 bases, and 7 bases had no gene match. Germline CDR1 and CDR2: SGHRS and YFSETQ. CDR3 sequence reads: CASSHGGGSSYNEQFF. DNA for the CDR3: TGCGCCAGCAGTCACGGGGGGGGCAGCTCCTACAATGAGCAGTTCTTC. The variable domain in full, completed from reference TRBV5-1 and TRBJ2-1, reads KAGVTQTPRYLIKTRGQQVTLSCSPISGHRSVSWYQQTPGQGLQFLFEYFSETQRNKGNFPGRFSGRQFSNSRSEMNVSTLELGDSALYLCASSHGGGSSYNEQFFGPGTRLTVL.

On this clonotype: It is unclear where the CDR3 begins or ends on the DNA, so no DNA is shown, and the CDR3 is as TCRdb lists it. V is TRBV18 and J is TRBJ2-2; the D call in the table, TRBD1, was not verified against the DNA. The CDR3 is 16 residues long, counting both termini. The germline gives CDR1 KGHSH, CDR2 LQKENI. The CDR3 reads CASSLRARLNTGELFF.

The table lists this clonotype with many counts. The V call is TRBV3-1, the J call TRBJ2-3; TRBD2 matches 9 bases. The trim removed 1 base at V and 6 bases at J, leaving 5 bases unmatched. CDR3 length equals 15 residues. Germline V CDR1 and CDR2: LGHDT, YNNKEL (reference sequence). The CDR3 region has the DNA TGTGCCAGCAGCCAAGTAGCGGGGGTGGGCGATACGCAGTATTTT. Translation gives CASSQVAGVGDTQYF.

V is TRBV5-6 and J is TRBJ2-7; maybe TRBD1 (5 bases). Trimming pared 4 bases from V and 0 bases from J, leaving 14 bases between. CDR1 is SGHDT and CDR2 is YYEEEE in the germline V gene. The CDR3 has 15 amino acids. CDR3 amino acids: CASSPLRVLSYEQYF. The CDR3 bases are TGTGCCAGCAGCCCCCTCAGGGTTCTCTCCTACGAGCAGTACTTC.

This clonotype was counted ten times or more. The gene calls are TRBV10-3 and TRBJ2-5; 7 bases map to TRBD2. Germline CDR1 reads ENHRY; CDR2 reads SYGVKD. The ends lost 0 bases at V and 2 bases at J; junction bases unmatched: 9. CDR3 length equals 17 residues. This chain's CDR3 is CAISESIMRGKQETQYF. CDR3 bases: TGTGCCATCAGTGAGTCGATCATGCGGGGGAAACAAGAGACCCAGTACTTC.

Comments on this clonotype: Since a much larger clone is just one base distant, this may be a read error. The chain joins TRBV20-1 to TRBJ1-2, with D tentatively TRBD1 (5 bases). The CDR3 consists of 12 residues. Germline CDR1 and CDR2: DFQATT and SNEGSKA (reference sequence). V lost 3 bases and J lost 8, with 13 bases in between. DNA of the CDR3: TGCAGTGCTAGCAGGGACCCAAGCGGCTACACCTTC. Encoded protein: CSASRDPSGYTF.

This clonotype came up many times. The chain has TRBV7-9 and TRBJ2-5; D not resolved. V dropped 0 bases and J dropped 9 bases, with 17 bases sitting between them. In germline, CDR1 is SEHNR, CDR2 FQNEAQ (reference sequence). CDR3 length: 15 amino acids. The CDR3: CASSLALGSSLSQYF. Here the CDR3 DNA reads TGTGCCAGCAGCTTAGCGCTGGGTAGCTCTCTCTCCCAGTACTTC.

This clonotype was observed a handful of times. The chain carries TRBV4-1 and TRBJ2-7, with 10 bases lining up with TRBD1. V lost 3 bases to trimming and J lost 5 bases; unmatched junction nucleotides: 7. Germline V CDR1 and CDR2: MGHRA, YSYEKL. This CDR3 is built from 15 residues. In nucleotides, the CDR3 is TGCGCCAGCAGCCAGAACAGACAGGGGGCCCACGAGCAGTACTTC. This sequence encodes CASSQNRQGAHEQYF.

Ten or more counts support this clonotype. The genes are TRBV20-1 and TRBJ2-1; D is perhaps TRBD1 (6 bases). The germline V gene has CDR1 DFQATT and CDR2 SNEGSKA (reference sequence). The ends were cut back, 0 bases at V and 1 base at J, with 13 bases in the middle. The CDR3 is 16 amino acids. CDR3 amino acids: CSARDRTGWSYNEQFF. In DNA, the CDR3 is TGCAGTGCTAGAGATCGAACAGGGTGGTCCTACAATGAGCAGTTCTTC.

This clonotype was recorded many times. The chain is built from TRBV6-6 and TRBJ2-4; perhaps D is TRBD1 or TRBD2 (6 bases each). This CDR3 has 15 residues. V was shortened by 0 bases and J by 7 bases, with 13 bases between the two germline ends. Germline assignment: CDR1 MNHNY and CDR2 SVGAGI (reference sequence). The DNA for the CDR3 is TGTGCCAGCAGTTACTCGAAGGGGGGTAGCAACATTCAGTACTTC. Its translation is CASSYSKGGSNIQYF.

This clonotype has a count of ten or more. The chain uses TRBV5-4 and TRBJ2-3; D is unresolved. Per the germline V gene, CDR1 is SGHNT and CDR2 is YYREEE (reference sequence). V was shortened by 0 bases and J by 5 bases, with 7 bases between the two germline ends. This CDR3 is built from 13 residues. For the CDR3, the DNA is TGTGCCAGCAGCTTGGGAGGAAGAGATACGCAGTATTTT. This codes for CASSLGGRDTQYF.

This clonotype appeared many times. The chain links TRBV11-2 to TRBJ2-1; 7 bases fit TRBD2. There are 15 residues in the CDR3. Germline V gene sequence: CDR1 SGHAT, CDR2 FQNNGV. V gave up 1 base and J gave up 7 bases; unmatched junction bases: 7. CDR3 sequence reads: CASSLGGTMRNEQFF. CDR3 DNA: TGTGCCAGCAGCTTAGGCGGGACTATGAGGAATGAGCAGTTCTTC.

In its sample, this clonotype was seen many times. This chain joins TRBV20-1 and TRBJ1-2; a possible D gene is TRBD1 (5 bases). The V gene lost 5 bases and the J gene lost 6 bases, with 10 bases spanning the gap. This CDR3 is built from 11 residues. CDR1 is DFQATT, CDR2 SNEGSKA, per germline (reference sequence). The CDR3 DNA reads TGCAGTGCTGGGACGGTCGATGGCTACACCTTC. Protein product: CSAGTVDGYTF.

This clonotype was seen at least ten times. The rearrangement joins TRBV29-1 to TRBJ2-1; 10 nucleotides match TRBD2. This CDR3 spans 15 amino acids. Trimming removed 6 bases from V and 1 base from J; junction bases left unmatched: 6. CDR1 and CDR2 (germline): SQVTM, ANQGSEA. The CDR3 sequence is CSVRSGGGSYNEQFF. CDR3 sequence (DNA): TGCAGCGTGAGAAGCGGGGGGGGGTCCTACAATGAGCAGTTCTTC.